This TCR beta chain was sequenced during a study of T cell changes during pregnancy in multiple sclerosis. This clone was counted a few times. TCRdb keeps only in-frame clones here, not all; method: immunoSEQ multiplex PCR. The table has approximately 44,000 clones, roughly nine tenths seen once. Germline CDR1 and CDR2: LNHDA and SQIVND (reference sequence). CDR3 length equals 15 residues. J was trimmed by 3 bases and V by 3 bases; bases with no gene match: 6. The receptor comes from a female donor with multiple sclerosis, enrolled in a pregnancy study. The chain combines TRBV19 with TRBJ1-1; the match to TRBD1 covers 8 bases. The sequencing used CD4+ T cells from peripheral blood mononuclear cells, collected in the first trimester of pregnancy. CDR3: CASSIQGAGDTEAFF. The CDR3 DNA reads as TGTGCCAGTAGTATCCAGGGGGCTGGGGACACTGAAGCTTTCTTT.